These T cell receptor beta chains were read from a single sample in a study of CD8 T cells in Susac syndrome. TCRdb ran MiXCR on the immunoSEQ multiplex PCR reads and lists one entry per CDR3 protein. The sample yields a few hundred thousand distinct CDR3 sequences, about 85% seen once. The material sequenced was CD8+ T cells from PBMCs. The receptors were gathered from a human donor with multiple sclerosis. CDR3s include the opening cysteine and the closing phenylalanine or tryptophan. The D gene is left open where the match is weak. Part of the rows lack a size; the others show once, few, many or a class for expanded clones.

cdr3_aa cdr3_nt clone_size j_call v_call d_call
CASSLGASAEAFF TGTGCCAGCAGCCTAGGGGCGTCCGCTGAAGCTTTCTTT NA TRBJ1-1 TRBV3-1 NA
CASSLEGHPSSYEQYF TGTGCCAGCAGCTTGGAGGGACACCCGAGCTCCTACGAGCAGTACTTC NA TRBJ2-7 TRBV5-4 NA
CASSILDEQFF TGTGCCAGCAGCATACTCGATGAGCAGTTCTTC NA TRBJ2-1 TRBV12-3/TRBV12-4 NA
CATSDPGPAYEQYF TGTGCCACCAGTGATCCGGGACCCGCCTACGAGCAGTACTTC few TRBJ2-7 TRBV24-1 NA
CASSQAGGSYEQYF TGTGCCTCCTCACAAGCGGGAGGTTCCTACGAGCAGTACTTC few TRBJ2-7 TRBV10-3 TRBD2
CASTPGLAGAGGRADTQYF TGTGCCAGCACCCCGGGACTAGCGGGAGCTGGGGGCCGCGCAGATACGCAGTATTTT NA TRBJ2-3 TRBV12-3/TRBV12-4 TRBD2
CASTLGTSKSDTQYF TGTGCCAGCACCCTCGGGACTAGTAAATCGGATACGCAGTATTTT NA TRBJ2-3 TRBV5-5 TRBD2
CASSFWLGNEQFF TGTGCCAGCAGCTTTTGGCTAGGTAATGAGCAGTTCTTC NA TRBJ2-1 TRBV5-6 NA
CSARARSDRRLYGYTF TGCAGTGCTAGAGCCCGGTCGGACAGGAGGTTGTATGGCTACACCTTC NA TRBJ1-2 TRBV20-1 TRBD1
CASSAGTPRWADTQYF TGTGCCAGCAGCGCCGGGACGCCCCGATGGGCAGATACGCAGTATTTT NA TRBJ2-3 TRBV5-5 NA
CSASQRGQETQYF TGCAGTGCTAGTCAAAGGGGACAAGAGACCCAGTACTTC NA TRBJ2-5 TRBV20-1 NA
CASSYTQGAGLEAFF TGTGCCAGCAGCTATACTCAGGGGGCCGGTTTAGAAGCTTTCTTT once TRBJ1-1 TRBV7-8 TRBD1
CASSVGQGVQPQHF TGTGCCAGCAGCGTAGGCCAGGGAGTACAGCCCCAGCATTTT once TRBJ1-5 TRBV9 NA
CASSVAGRPYEQYF TGTGCCAGCAGCGTAGCCGGGAGACCCTACGAGCAGTACTTC NA TRBJ2-7 TRBV9 NA
CASSHQGAAGPYNEQFF TGTGCCAGCAGCCATCAGGGGGCAGCGGGGCCCTACAATGAGCAGTTCTTC NA TRBJ2-1 TRBV14 NA
CSARDQRAGETQYF TGCAGTGCTAGAGATCAAAGGGCCGGAGAGACCCAGTACTTC NA TRBJ2-5 TRBV20-1 NA
CASSLGEGETQYF TGTGCCAGCAGTTTGGGGGAGGGAGAGACCCAGTACTTC NA TRBJ2-5 TRBV28 TRBD2
CASSIGTSGRNEQFF TGTGCCAGTAGTATCGGGACTAGCGGGAGAAATGAGCAGTTCTTC NA TRBJ2-1 TRBV19 TRBD2
CASSYNRNTGELFF TGTGCCAGCAGCTATAATCGGAACACCGGGGAGCTGTTTTTT NA TRBJ2-2 TRBV5-4 NA
CARRKSSYEQYF TGTGCCAGGCGAAAGTCTTCCTACGAGCAGTACTTC NA TRBJ2-7 TRBV12-3/TRBV12-4 NA
CASSFLSGSTSTDTQYF TGTGCCAGCAGTTTTCTTAGCGGGTCCACTAGCACAGATACGCAGTATTTT NA TRBJ2-3 TRBV28 TRBD2
CASSPSSGTLGTGELFF TGTGCCAGCAGTCCCTCTAGCGGGACTTTAGGTACCGGGGAGCTGTTTTTT NA TRBJ2-2 TRBV27 TRBD2
CAISGANVLTF TGTGCCATCTCTGGGGCCAACGTCCTGACTTTC NA TRBJ2-6 TRBV10-3 NA
CASSVGGPPYEQYF TGTGCCAGCAGCGTAGGGGGTCCACCCTACGAGCAGTACTTC NA TRBJ2-7 TRBV9 NA
CASTNPGNEQYF TGTGCCAGCACTAACCCAGGGAACGAGCAGTACTTC NA TRBJ2-7 TRBV28 NA
CASSLGIYGYTF TGTGCCAGCAGTTTAGGTATCTATGGCTACACCTTC NA TRBJ1-2 TRBV12-3/TRBV12-4 NA
CASSVSEGREQYF TGTGCCAGCAGTGTTTCGGAGGGGCGAGAGCAGTACTTC NA TRBJ2-7 TRBV6-4 NA
CASTDWRGETQYF TGTGCCAGCACCGACTGGCGGGGAGAGACCCAGTACTTC NA TRBJ2-5 TRBV28 NA
CASFPGRGIPLEQYF TGTGCCAGCTTTCCCGGGAGGGGAATTCCTCTGGAGCAGTACTTC NA TRBJ2-7 TRBV6-1 TRBD2
CSAAPGRGRSETQYF TGCAGTGCCGCCCCCGGACGGGGGAGGTCAGAGACCCAGTACTTC NA TRBJ2-5 TRBV20-1 NA
CASRPGTGTDTQYF TGTGCCAGCAGGCCCGGGACAGGGACAGATACGCAGTATTTT few TRBJ2-3 TRBV28 TRBD1
CASSQEVVRLGAKNIQYF TGTGCCAGCAGCCAAGAAGTGGTCCGGTTGGGGGCCAAAAACATTCAGTACTTC NA TRBJ2-4 TRBV14 NA
CASSLYPSGTDTQYF TGTGCCAGCAGCTTATACCCGAGCGGAACAGATACGCAGTATTTT NA TRBJ2-3 TRBV7-9 NA
CATSDLANEQFF TGTGCCACCAGTGACCTTGCGAATGAGCAGTTCTTC NA TRBJ2-1 TRBV24-1 NA
CASSSSSGGVGYEQYF TGTGCCAGCAGTTCATCTAGCGGAGGAGTCGGGTACGAGCAGTACTTC NA TRBJ2-7 TRBV27 TRBD2
CASSELHLMNTEAFF TGTGCCAGCAGTGAATTACACCTCATGAACACTGAAGCTTTCTTT NA TRBJ1-1 TRBV6-1 NA
CASSNPTGAYF TGTGCCAGCAGCAACCCTACCGGGGCCTACTTC once TRBJ2-5 TRBV7-6 NA
CASSQDQSAGVFSEQFF TGCGCCAGCAGCCAAGATCAATCAGCGGGAGTTTTCTCTGAGCAGTTCTTC NA TRBJ2-1 TRBV4-1 TRBD2
CSARAPAGYNEQFF TGCAGTGCTAGAGCCCCCGCTGGCTACAATGAGCAGTTCTTC NA TRBJ2-1 TRBV20-1 NA
CASSLFPGAAEGSDVLTF TGTGCCAGCAGCTTATTCCCCGGGGCAGCCGAAGGGAGCGACGTCCTGACTTTC NA TRBJ2-6 TRBV7-2 NA
CASSAWGRGNEQYF TGTGCCAGCAGCGCCTGGGGGCGAGGGAACGAGCAGTACTTC NA TRBJ2-7 TRBV7-6 NA
CASSLNLATNEKLFF TGTGCCAGCAGCTTAAACTTGGCAACTAATGAAAAACTGTTTTTT NA TRBJ1-4 TRBV5-5 NA
CASSTRVASSYNEQFF TGTGCCAGCAGCACTCGGGTAGCGAGCTCCTACAATGAGCAGTTCTTC NA TRBJ2-1 TRBV7-9 NA
CASSRGRGEQFF TGTGCCAGCAGTCGGGGGAGAGGTGAGCAGTTCTTC few TRBJ2-1 TRBV27 NA
CASSQETSGPYEQYF TGCGCCAGCAGCCAGGAGACTAGCGGCCCCTACGAGCAGTACTTC NA TRBJ2-7 TRBV4-1 TRBD2
CASSLTSGKKIAGELFF TGTGCCAGCAGCTTAACTAGCGGGAAAAAGATAGCCGGGGAGCTGTTTTTT NA TRBJ2-2 TRBV7-9 TRBD2
CASSSLESYEQYF TGTGCCAGCAGTTCCCTGGAGTCCTACGAGCAGTACTTC NA TRBJ2-7 TRBV7-9 NA
CSVVFETQYF TGCAGCGTTGTTTTCGAGACCCAGTACTTC NA TRBJ2-5 TRBV29-1 NA
CASSPFGRTYGYTF TGTGCCAGCAGCCCCTTTGGACGGACCTATGGCTACACCTTC NA TRBJ1-2 TRBV7-9 NA
CASSVKAGYGYTF TGTGCCAGCAGCGTTAAGGCAGGGTACGGCTACACCTTC few TRBJ1-2 TRBV6-1 NA
CAISQDRRGADTQYF TGTGCCATCAGTCAGGACAGACGGGGCGCAGATACGCAGTATTTT once TRBJ2-3 TRBV10-3 NA
CASSHPALRKRERNEQFF TGCGCCAGCAGCCATCCGGCCCTGAGGAAGCGGGAGAGGAATGAGCAGTTCTTC NA TRBJ2-1 TRBV4-1 TRBD2
CASSPDERNNEQFF TGTGCCAGCAGCCCCGATGAGCGGAACAATGAGCAGTTCTTC NA TRBJ2-1 TRBV7-8 NA
CAASYGEGGYEQYF TGTGCCGCTTCCTACGGGGAGGGGGGGTACGAGCAGTACTTC NA TRBJ2-7 TRBV6-5 NA
CASSLVTYEQYF TGTGCCAGCAGCTTAGTCACCTACGAGCAGTACTTC few TRBJ2-7 TRBV7-9 NA